This TCR beta chain was retrieved from a study of blood T cell repertoires in COVID-19. CDR3 size: 15 residues. The J segment lost 4 bases and the V segment lost 3 bases, leaving 5 bases of the junction unmatched. Germline V gene lookup returns CDR1 SEHNR and CDR2 FQNEAQ (reference sequence). As handled by the study authors: Nucleated cell counts were estimated from reference gene primer amplification. Produced via immunoSEQ multiplex PCR; TCRdb's table is partial and in-frame only. V, J and clone size reflect that table, while D and trimming were determined from the DNA. This sample yields some 270,000 clones, of which approximately 90% are seen a single time; under 0.95% belongs to the top ten.

What was sequenced was peripheral blood. The sequence was obtained from a man aged 25 to 45 with acute or convalescent COVID-19. The V gene is TRBV7-9, the J gene TRBJ2-2; 7 bases align to TRBD1. CDR3 nucleotide sequence: TGTGCCAGCAGCTTGGCTACAGGGGTCACCGGGGAGCTGTTTTTT. Residues: CASSLATGVTGELFF.